This entry is about one T cell receptor beta chain. Primers for the PCR totalled 60 Vbeta and 13 Jbeta. Sequencing was performed with immunoSEQ multiplex PCR; in TCRdb, only in-frame clones are kept and a portion is missing. The table has about 100,000 clones, more than 80% seen once. The data stem from a study of cytomegalovirus exposure and HLA in healthy donors. V lost 10 bases and J lost 0; bases outside the gene matches: 19. The CDR3 is 18 residues long. Germline V lookup: CDR1 MDHEN, CDR2 SYDVKM. The receptor was isolated from a man between 25 and 39 years old in good health and CMV-seronegative. V usage is TRBV28 and J usage is TRBJ2-3; 7 bases line up with TRBD1. Sequencing was performed on PBMCs. The CDR3 region is CATKRRDSKIRSTDTQYF. The CDR3 coding sequence is TGTGCCACCAAACGCCGGGACAGCAAAATTCGAAGCACAGATACGCAGTATTTT.